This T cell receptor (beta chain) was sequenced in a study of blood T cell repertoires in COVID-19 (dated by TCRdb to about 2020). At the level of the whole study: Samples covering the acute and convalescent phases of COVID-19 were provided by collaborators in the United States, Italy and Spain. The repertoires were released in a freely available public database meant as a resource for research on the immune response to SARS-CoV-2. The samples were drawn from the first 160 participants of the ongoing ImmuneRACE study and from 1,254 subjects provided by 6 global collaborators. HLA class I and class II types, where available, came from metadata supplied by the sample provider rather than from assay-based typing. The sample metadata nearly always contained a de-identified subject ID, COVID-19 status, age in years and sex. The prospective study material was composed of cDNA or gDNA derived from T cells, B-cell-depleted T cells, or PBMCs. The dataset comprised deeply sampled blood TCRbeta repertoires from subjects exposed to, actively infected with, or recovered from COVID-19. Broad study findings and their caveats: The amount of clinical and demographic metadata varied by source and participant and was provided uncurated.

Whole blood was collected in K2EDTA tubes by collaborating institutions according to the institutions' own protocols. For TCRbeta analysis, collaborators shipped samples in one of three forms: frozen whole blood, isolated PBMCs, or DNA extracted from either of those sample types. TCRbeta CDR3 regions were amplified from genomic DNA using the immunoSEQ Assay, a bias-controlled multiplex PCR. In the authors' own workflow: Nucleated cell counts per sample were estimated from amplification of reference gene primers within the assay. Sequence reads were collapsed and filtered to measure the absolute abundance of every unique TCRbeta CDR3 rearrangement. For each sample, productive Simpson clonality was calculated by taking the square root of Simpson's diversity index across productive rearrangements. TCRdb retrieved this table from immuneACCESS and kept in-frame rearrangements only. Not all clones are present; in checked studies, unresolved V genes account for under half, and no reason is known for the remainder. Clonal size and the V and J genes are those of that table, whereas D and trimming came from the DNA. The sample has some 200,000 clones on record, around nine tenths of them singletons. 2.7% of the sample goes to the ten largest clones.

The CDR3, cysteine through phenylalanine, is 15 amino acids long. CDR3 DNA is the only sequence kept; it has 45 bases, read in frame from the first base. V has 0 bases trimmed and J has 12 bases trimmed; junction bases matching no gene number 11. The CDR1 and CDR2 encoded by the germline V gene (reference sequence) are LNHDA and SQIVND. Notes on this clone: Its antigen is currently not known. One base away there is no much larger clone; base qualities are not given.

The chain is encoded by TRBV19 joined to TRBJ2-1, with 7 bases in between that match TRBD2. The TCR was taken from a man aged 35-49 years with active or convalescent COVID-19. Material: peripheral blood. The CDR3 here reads CASSIEATGGEGQFF. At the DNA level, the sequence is TGTGCCAGTAGTATAGAAGCTACGGGCGGGGAGGGGCAGTTCTTC. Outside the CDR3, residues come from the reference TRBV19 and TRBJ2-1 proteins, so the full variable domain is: DGGITQSPKYLFRKEGQNVTLSCEQNLNHDAMYWYRQDPGQGLRLIYYSQIVNDFQKGDIAEGYSVSREKKESFPLTVTSAQKNPTAFYLCASSIEATGGEGQFFGPGTRLTVL.